The 10 T cell receptor beta chains presented below share a single source sample, sequenced in a study of blood T cell repertoires in COVID-19. Data came from immunoSEQ multiplex PCR; TCRdb stores just in-frame clones and leaves some out. Of fewer than 60,000 clones detected, about 86% appear once; the ten largest clones hold 6.5%. The specimen sequenced was peripheral blood. These receptors all come from a woman aged 55-70 years with COVID-19, enrolled during active disease.

The gene calls are TRBV5-1 and TRBJ1-2; D remains ambiguous. Deletions cut 0 bases from V and 0 bases from J, with 9 bases between. This CDR3 contains 15 residues. Germline loops: CDR1 SGHRS, CDR2 YFSETQ. The CDR3 here is CASSLVPDSNYGYTF. The CDR3 nucleotides read TGCGCCAGCAGCTTGGTTCCAGACTCTAACTATGGCTACACCTTC.

The chain recombines TRBV6-5 with TRBJ1-4, with TRBD1 matching 7 bases. V was pared by 3 bases and J by 3 bases, with 7 bases of the junction left unmatched. This CDR3 region has 16 residues. Germline V gene sequence: CDR1 MNHEY, CDR2 SVGAGI. This chain's CDR3 is CASSYFSGQPNEKLFF. Here the CDR3 DNA reads TGTGCCAGCAGTTATTTTTCGGGACAGCCTAATGAAAAACTGTTTTTT.

The gene calls are TRBV11-2 and TRBJ1-3, with D uncertain. V dropped 4 bases and J dropped 2 bases, with 18 bases sitting between them. Germline V gene data show CDR1 as SGHAT and CDR2 as FQNNGV. This CDR3 comprises 17 residues. In nucleotides, the CDR3 is TGTGCCAGCAGCTCTAACTCCGGACTCTCACCTGGAAACACCATATATTTT. Its translation: CASSSNSGLSPGNTIYF. Complete variable domain (other parts from reference TRBV11-2 and TRBJ1-3): EAGVAQSPRYKIIEKRQSVAFWCNPISGHATLYWYQQILGQGPKLLIQFQNNGVVDDSQLPKDRFSAERLKGVDSTLKIQPAKLEDSAVYLCASSSNSGLSPGNTIYFGEGSWLTVV.

This rearrangement joins TRBV2 to TRBJ2-7; 9 bases match TRBD2. V lost 7 bases and J lost 1; bases outside the gene matches: 2. The CDR3 loop spans 13 amino acids. Germline V gene lookup returns CDR1 SNHLY and CDR2 FYNNEI. The DNA of the CDR3 is TGTGCCAGCAAGCGGGAGGTTTCCTACGAGCAGTACTTC. Translation: CASKREVSYEQYF.

The chain is built from TRBV23-1 and TRBJ1-1; D is undetermined. TRBV23-1 is known as an ORF, though its function is uncertain. Deletions cut 0 bases from V and 4 bases from J, with 6 bases between. The CDR3 is 13 residues long. This chain's CDR3 is CASSQSAGTEAFF. Written as DNA, the CDR3 is TGCGCCAGCAGTCAATCAGCGGGCACTGAAGCTTTCTTT.

The J gene is TRBJ2-7, the V gene TRBV14; 10 nucleotides line up with TRBD2. Germline CDR1 SGHDN, CDR2 FVKESK. The CDR3 has 13 amino acids. V was clipped by 4 bases and J by 3 bases; unmatched bases: 0. The CDR3 nucleotides read TGTGCCAGCAGCCGACTAGCGGGCTACGAGCAGTACTTC. This gives the protein CASSRLAGYEQYF.

V gene TRBV24-1 combines with J gene TRBJ2-1; TRBD2 matches 13 bases. The CDR3 is 16 amino acids. V shed 1 base, J shed 8 bases, and the junction held 4 bases outside the gene matches. Germline assignment: CDR1 KGHDR and CDR2 SFDVKD. CDR3 protein: CATSDFRTSGSDEQFF. The CDR3, as DNA: TGTGCCACCAGTGATTTTAGGACTAGCGGGAGCGATGAGCAGTTCTTC.

The rearrangement uses TRBV3-1 (or the pseudogene TRBV3-2) and TRBJ2-1; maybe TRBD2 (6 bases). The CDR3 is 13 residues long. The germline V and J ends were trimmed by 6 bases and 6 bases, with 12 bases remaining between them. Germline CDR1 LGHDT, CDR2 YNNKEL (reference sequence). This CDR3 reads CASRTFSGNEQFF. In DNA, the CDR3 is TGTGCCAGCAGGACGTTTAGCGGCAATGAGCAGTTCTTC.

V gene TRBV19 combines with J gene TRBJ2-7; 8 bases line up with TRBD1. Germline V CDR1 and CDR2: LNHDA, SQIVND (reference sequence). With V trimmed by 5 bases and J by 9 bases, 9 bases remained unmatched. This CDR3 region has 13 residues. CDR3 nucleotides: TGTGCCAGTAGTCGGCAGGGGGCAGGGGTGCAGTACTTC. This translates into CASSRQGAGVQYF.

This chain connects TRBV11-2 to TRBJ2-3, with D maybe TRBD2 (5 bases). Trimming shortened V by 1 base and J by 5 bases, and 22 bases separated the two germline ends. CDR3 length equals 18 residues. Germline V gene lookup returns CDR1 SGHAT and CDR2 FQNNGV. The CDR3 bases are TGTGCCAGCAGCTTAGGGGTTATAGGTGGGAGATGGGGAGATACGCAGTATTTT. Translated, it gives CASSLGVIGGRWGDTQYF.